This T cell receptor (beta chain) was captured by sequencing in a study of blood T cell repertoires in COVID-19. The count of this clone is one. Authors' data handling: Reference gene primers were amplified, and this amplification served to estimate nucleated cell counts. Generated by immunoSEQ multiplex PCR, the TCRdb table keeps only in-frame clones and is missing some. The V and J calls and clone size come from that table; D and trimming were worked out from the DNA. The sample contains 100,000 or so clones, roughly 79% of which appear only once. This TCR was sampled from an older man with active or convalescent COVID-19. Sequencing was carried out using peripheral blood.

This CDR3 reads CASSLVAGGGYEQYF. CDR3 DNA: TGTGCCAGCAGCTTAGTAGCGGGAGGCGGCTACGAGCAGTACTTC. J is TRBJ2-7 and V is TRBV11-2, with 10 positions matching TRBD2. The CDR3 contains 15 residues. J lost 3 bases, V lost 1 base, and 3 bases had no gene match. Germline CDR1 reads SGHAT; CDR2 reads FQNNGV.